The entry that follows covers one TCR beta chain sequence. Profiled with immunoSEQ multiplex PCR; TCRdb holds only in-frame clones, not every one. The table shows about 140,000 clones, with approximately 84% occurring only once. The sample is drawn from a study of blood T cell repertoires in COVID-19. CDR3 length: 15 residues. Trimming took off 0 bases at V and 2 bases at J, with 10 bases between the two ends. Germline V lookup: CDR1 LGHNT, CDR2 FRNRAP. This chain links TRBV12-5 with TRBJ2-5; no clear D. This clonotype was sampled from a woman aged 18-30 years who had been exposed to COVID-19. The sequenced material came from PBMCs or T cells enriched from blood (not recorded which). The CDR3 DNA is TGTGCTAGTGGTTTGGTACTAAGCAAACAAGAGACCCAGTACTTC. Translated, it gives CASGLVLSKQETQYF.